Sequencing of this TCR beta chain was carried out in a study of CD8+CD57+ T cells in acquired aplastic anemia. Study context: When averaged, DNA from sorted CD4+ and CD8+ cells came to around 3 ug. The study's findings and limits: Between the patient and control groups, CD8+ Simpson's diversity did not differ significantly. Fewer than 30 CD8+ CDR3 sequences were shared between patients and controls.

All sequencing subjects had displayed CD8+CD57+ cell expansion on flow cytometry. The patients, all of them, had severe acquired aplastic anemia. The study profiled TCR beta VDJ and CDR3 using genomic DNA as template. TCRdb ran MiXCR on the reads and lists one entry per CDR3 protein. The sample gives 120,000 or so distinct CDR3 sequences, less than 50% of which show up once; about 2.7% is in the top ten. As regards this clonotype: Its antigen is still unknown.

The receptor was isolated from a human donor with aplastic anemia. Sample: sorted CD4+, CD8+, or CD8+CD57+ T cells (not recorded which) from PBMCs.

The CDR3 DNA follows: TGTGCCATCGCAGGACAGTCTACCGCATACGAGCAGTACTTC. As protein: CAIAGQSTAYEQYF. The chain couples TRBV10-3 to TRBJ2-7; possible D gene TRBD1, 6 bases. This CDR3 contains 14 residues. V lost 8 bases and J lost 4, with 18 bases in between. Germline V gene data show CDR1 as ENHRY and CDR2 as SYGVKD.